This section outlines one TCR beta chain sequence together with its context. One end of the junction does not line up with germline, which may come from a read error. The V gene's germline CDR1 is SSHAT and CDR2 FNYEAQ (reference sequence). The CDR3 contains 14 residues. The sample belongs to a study of blood T cell repertoires in COVID-19. Produced via immunoSEQ multiplex PCR; TCRdb's table is partial and in-frame only. Counted here are 450,000 to 500,000 clones, 75% to 90% occurring once; the ten biggest clones make up roughly 3.2%. V and J are TRBV7-7 and TRBJ2-7, with D possibly TRBD2 on 5 matching bases. This TCR derives from a human donor in a cohort sampled during active COVID-19. Sequencing was done on a sample of peripheral blood. CDR3 sequence reads: CASSFPILVYEQYF. CDR3 in DNA: TGTGCTAGCAGCTTTCCAATACTAGTCTACGAGCAGTACTTC.